This entry is about one T cell receptor (beta chain). Relative to the germline gene, one junction end is altered; a read error may explain this. Cohort assignment relied on participant-reported clinical history. Donors of Cohort 3 who recovered were those that had two negative PCRs, clearance, or symptom resolution. Authors' analysis steps: How many nucleated cells were present was estimated from reference gene primer amplification. Using immunoSEQ multiplex PCR, the repertoire was profiled, and TCRdb retains in-frame clones only, with some absent. Clone size and the V and J calls come from that table; the DNA yielded D and trimming. There are approximately 170,000 clones in the sample; around four fifths occur only once, and 4.4% lies in the top ten. This entry is derived from a study of blood T cell repertoires in COVID-19. Across the whole study: COVID-19 samples, acute and convalescent, were from the United States, Italy and Spain.

Per the germline V gene, CDR1 is MNHEY and CDR2 is SVGAGI. This CDR3 spans 11 amino acids. The clonotype was recovered from a woman between 45 and 65 years old who had recovered from COVID-19. Specimen: PBMCs or T cells enriched from blood (not recorded which). This chain uses TRBV6-5 with TRBJ1-4, with D possibly being TRBD1 (6 bases). CDR3: CVTGLREKLFF. The CDR3 region has the DNA TGCGTAACAGGGTTGCGGGAAAAACTGTTTTTT.